Below are 15 T cell receptor beta chains sequenced from a single sample in a study of blood T cell repertoires in COVID-19 (dated by TCRdb to about 2020). To prepare the library, the immunoSEQ multiplex PCR assay was applied. The immuneACCESS repertoire file appears here via TCRdb, limited to in-frame rearrangements. These files lack a portion of the clones; in checked studies, under half of the deficit traces to unresolved V genes, and the cause of the others is not known. The sample yields 300,000 to 400,000 clones; under 95% were counted once. Roughly 3.5% of the sample rests with the top ten. The specimen was peripheral blood. The origin of the receptors is a woman aged 18 to 35 who had recovered from COVID-19.

The V call is TRBV5-5, the J call TRBJ1-1; TRBD1 matches at 7 bases. The ends lost 6 bases at V and 1 base at J; junction bases unmatched: 12. CDR3 size: 16 residues. CDR1 is SGHKS and CDR2 is YYEKEE in the germline V gene (reference sequence). CDR3 amino acids: CASNTALQGRNTEAFF. CDR3 nucleotides: TGTGCCAGCAACACCGCACTACAGGGGAGGAACACTGAAGCTTTCTTT.

This chain connects TRBV27 to TRBJ2-7; TRBD1 aligns across 10 bases. The V and J ends lost 4 bases and 2 bases, in that order; junction bases with no gene match: 5. The CDR3 spans 15 residues. Germline V CDR1 and CDR2: MNHEY, SMNVEV (reference sequence). This chain's CDR3 is CASSYKTGGPYEQYV. Written as DNA, the CDR3 is TGTGCCAGCAGTTACAAGACAGGGGGCCCCTACGAGCAGTACGTC.

J is TRBJ2-2 and V is TRBV6-5; 10 positions agree with TRBD1. Germline loops: CDR1 MNHEY, CDR2 SVGAGI. V lost 3 bases and J lost 4; bases outside the gene matches: 5. The CDR3 runs 16 residues. CDR3 loop: CASSYPGTGVTGELFF. The CDR3 bases are TGTGCCAGCAGTTATCCCGGGACAGGGGTCACCGGGGAGCTGTTTTTT.

The CDR3 is CASMTLAGGKNIQYF. CDR3 DNA: TGTGCCAGTATGACTCTAGCGGGAGGCAAAAACATTCAGTACTTC. The V gene is TRBV19, the J gene TRBJ2-4; 11 bases map to TRBD2. V lost 7 bases to trimming and J lost 3 bases; unmatched junction nucleotides: 5. The V gene's germline CDR1 is LNHDA and CDR2 SQIVND (reference sequence). The CDR3 is 15 residues long.

The gene calls are TRBV4-3 and TRBJ2-1; TRBD1 aligns across 12 bases. The V segment lost 3 bases and the J segment 8 bases; nucleotides outside the gene matches: 8. Germline V gene data show CDR1 as LGHNA and CDR2 as YSLEER. The length of the CDR3 is 16 residues. CDR3 nucleotide sequence: TGCGCCAGCAGCCAGGCAGGGACAGGGGGCAGGGATGAGCAGTTCTTC. It translates to CASSQAGTGGRDEQFF.

With respect to this clone: Mismatch with germline at one junction end may stem from a read error. J is TRBJ2-2 and V is TRBV10-2, with 9 nucleotides matching TRBD2. CDR3 length: 13 amino acids. CDR1 and CDR2 from the germline V gene are WSHSY and SAAADI. The CDR3 protein is CASSGSNTEELFF. The CDR3 DNA reads TGCGCCAGTAGCGGGAGTAACACCGAGGAGCTGTTTTTT.

This chain uses TRBV7-9 with TRBJ1-1, with TRBD1 matching 7 bases. Germline assignment: CDR1 SEHNR and CDR2 FQNEAQ (reference sequence). This CDR3 contains 13 residues. J lost 9 bases, V lost 1 base, and 5 bases had no gene match. The CDR3 protein is CASSLETGLKAFF. CDR3 nucleotides: TGTGCCAGCAGCTTAGAGACAGGGCTGAAAGCTTTCTTT.

The J gene is TRBJ1-5, the V gene TRBV6-2 or TRBV6-3, with D tentatively TRBD1 (6 bases). V was trimmed by 6 bases and J by 15 bases, leaving 18 bases between them. CDR1 and CDR2 (germline): MNHEY, SVGEGT. The CDR3 is made up of 12 amino acids. CDR3 DNA sequence: TGTGCCAGCAGCCCACAGGGTCGACTCTTGCATTTT. Protein: CASSPQGRLLHF.

The V call is TRBV5-4, the J call TRBJ1-3; tentative D call: TRBD1 (6 bases). Trimming left V 4 bases short and J 2 bases short, with 13 bases between. Germline V gene data show CDR1 as SGHNT and CDR2 as YYREEE (reference sequence). This CDR3 comprises 15 residues. The CDR3 sequence is CASSQQGRPGNTIYF. CDR3 in DNA: TGTGCCAGCAGCCAACAGGGAAGGCCTGGAAACACCATATATTTT.

This chain uses TRBV25-1 with TRBJ2-5; no clear D gene. Trimming removed 6 bases from V and 5 bases from J, with 13 bases in between. Germline V lookup: CDR1 MGHDK, CDR2 SYGVNS. This CDR3 is 13 amino acids long. CDR3 sequence: CASSNPQAETQYF. The CDR3 DNA reads as TGTGCCAGCAGCAACCCCCAGGCGGAGACCCAGTACTTC.

The chain recombines TRBV27 with TRBJ1-2; TRBD1 matches 7 bases. The germline gives CDR1 MNHEY, CDR2 SMNVEV (reference sequence). This CDR3 spans 12 amino acids. Trimming at V came to 5 bases and at J to 8 bases, leaving 5 bases not matched to a gene. The CDR3 loop reads CASSEGAEGYTF. The CDR3 nucleotides are TGTGCCAGCAGTGAGGGGGCGGAGGGCTACACCTTC.

The V and J genes are TRBV19 and TRBJ1-4; a possible D gene is TRBD1 (6 bases). This CDR3 comprises 15 residues. Per the germline V gene, CDR1 is LNHDA and CDR2 is SQIVND (reference sequence). V lost 7 bases, J lost 1 base, and 13 bases lay in between. Here the CDR3 DNA reads TGTGCCAGTAATTCCCTGGACAGAACTAATGAAAAACTGTTTTTT. It specifies CASNSLDRTNEKLFF.

This clone was observed once. This sequence joins TRBV10-3 and TRBJ2-7, with 12 nucleotides matching TRBD2. The CDR3 consists of 14 residues. The junction had 4 bases not matched to a gene; V was cut back by 10 bases and J by 0 bases. In germline, CDR1 is ENHRY, CDR2 SYGVKD. The CDR3 region has the DNA TGTGCCACCAGGACTAGCGGGAACTCCTACGAGCAGTACGTC. This sequence encodes CATRTSGNSYEQYV.

V gene TRBV9 combines with J gene TRBJ1-6, with 7 bases identical to TRBD1. Germline V gene sequence: CDR1 SGDLS, CDR2 YYNGEE. With 3 bases clipped from V and 9 bases from J, the junction kept 6 bases outside the gene matches. CDR3 length: 14 amino acids. CDR3 sequence reads: CASSDRGRGSPLHF. DNA of the CDR3: TGTGCCAGCAGCGACAGGGGCCGGGGTTCACCCCTCCACTTT.

CDR3 in amino acids: CASTSSGWVDTQYF. CDR3 bases: TGCGCCAGCACTTCTAGCGGTTGGGTAGATACGCAGTATTTT. This rearrangement joins TRBV5-1 to TRBJ2-3, with 7 bases identical to TRBD2. Looked up from germline, CDR1 is SGHRS and CDR2 is YFSETQ. J was trimmed by 5 bases and V by 6 bases; bases with no gene match: 9. The CDR3 has 14 amino acids.